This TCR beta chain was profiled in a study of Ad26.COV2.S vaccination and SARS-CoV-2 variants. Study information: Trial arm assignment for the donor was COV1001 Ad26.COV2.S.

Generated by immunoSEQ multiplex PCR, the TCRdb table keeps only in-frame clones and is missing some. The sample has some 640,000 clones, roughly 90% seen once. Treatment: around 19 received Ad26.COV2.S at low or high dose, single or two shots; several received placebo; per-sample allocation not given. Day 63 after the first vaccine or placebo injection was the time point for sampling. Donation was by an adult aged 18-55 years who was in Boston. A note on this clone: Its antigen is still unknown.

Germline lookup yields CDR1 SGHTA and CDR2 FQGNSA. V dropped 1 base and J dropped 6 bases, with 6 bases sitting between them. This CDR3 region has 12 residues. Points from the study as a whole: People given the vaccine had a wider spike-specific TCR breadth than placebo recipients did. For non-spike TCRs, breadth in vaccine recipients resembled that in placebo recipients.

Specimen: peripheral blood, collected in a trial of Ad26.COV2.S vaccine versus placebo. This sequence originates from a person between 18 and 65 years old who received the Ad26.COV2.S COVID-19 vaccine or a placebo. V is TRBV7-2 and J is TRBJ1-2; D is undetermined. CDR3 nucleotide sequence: TGTGCCAGCAGCTTAGATGGGAATGGCTACACCTTC. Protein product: CASSLDGNGYTF.